Presented here are 21 T cell receptor beta chains from one specimen sequenced in a study of blood T cell repertoires in COVID-19. Some clones are missing from TCRdb's copy, which holds only in-frame ones; the method was immunoSEQ multiplex PCR. The repertoire holds about 220,000 clones, 82% seen once, with 3% to 4% in the top ten. Sequencing input: PBMCs or T cells enriched from blood (not recorded which). These receptors came from a woman between 55 and 75 years old who had recovered from COVID-19.

The V call is TRBV5-8, the J call TRBJ2-1; TRBD2 is a possible D gene (5 bases). The germline V gene encodes CDR1 SGHTS and CDR2 YDEGEE. Trimming took 6 bases from V and 9 from J, leaving 22 bases between them. The CDR3 is made up of 15 amino acids. In nucleotides, the CDR3 is TGTGCCAGCACCTCGAGAGTTTTCGGGGAAGGTGAGCAGTTCTTC. Translating gives CASTSRVFGEGEQFF.

The gene calls are TRBV5-4 and TRBJ2-3; 7 positions agree with TRBD1. With V trimmed by 3 bases and J by 6 bases, 10 bases remained unmatched. CDR3 size: 15 residues. From germline, CDR1 is SGHNT and CDR2 YYREEE (reference sequence). The chain's CDR3 is CASSSPGTVSDTQYF. Here the CDR3 DNA reads TGTGCCAGCAGCTCCCCCGGGACAGTCAGCGATACGCAGTATTTT. Combining the CDR3 with reference TRBV5-4 and TRBJ2-3 gives the whole variable domain ETGVTQSPTHLIKTRGQQVTLRCSSQSGHNTVSWYQQALGQGPQFIFQYYREEENGRGNFPPRFSGLQFPNYSSELNVNALELDDSALYLCASSSPGTVSDTQYFGPGTRLTVL.

The chain has TRBV10-2 and TRBJ1-2, with D possibly being TRBD1 (5 bases). Germline V CDR1 and CDR2: WSHSY, SAAADI. The V end lost 3 bases, the J end lost 7 bases, and 12 bases lay between the germline ends. The CDR3 has 13 residues. DNA of the CDR3: TGCGCCAGCAGTGAATTTGATCAGGGTGGCTACACCTTC. Translated: CASSEFDQGGYTF.

This chain uses TRBV7-2 with TRBJ2-5, with 8 bases fitting TRBD2. The CDR3 runs 14 residues. From germline, CDR1 is SGHTA and CDR2 FQGNSA. V gave up 6 bases and J gave up 0 bases; unmatched junction bases: 3. CDR3 in amino acids: CASSLSGDQETQYF. The CDR3 bases are TGTGCCAGCAGTCTTAGCGGGGACCAAGAGACCCAGTACTTC.

The chain couples TRBV7-9 to TRBJ1-4; perhaps TRBD1 as D (5 bases). Trimming took 3 bases from V and 7 from J, leaving 9 bases between them. CDR3 length: 13 residues. CDR1 and CDR2 (germline): SEHNR, FQNEAQ (reference sequence). CDR3 region: CASSFTGPEKLFF. DNA of the CDR3: TGTGCCAGCAGCTTCACAGGACCTGAAAAACTGTTTTTT.

The V and J genes are TRBV10-2 and TRBJ2-5; 7 bases map to TRBD2. The length of the CDR3 is 13 residues. Germline values: CDR1 WSHSY, CDR2 SAAADI. The V gene end was trimmed by 3 bases and the J gene end by 7 bases; junction bases not matched to a gene: 5. The CDR3, as DNA: TGCGCCAGCAGTGACGGGACTACTCGGACCCAGTACTTC. This codes for CASSDGTTRTQYF.

DNA for the CDR3: TGTGCCAGCTCACCACCGACCAGGGAAGAGACCCAGTACTTC. As protein: CASSPPTREETQYF. V gene TRBV18 combines with J gene TRBJ2-5, with D tentatively TRBD1 (5 bases). Germline lookup yields CDR1 KGHSH and CDR2 LQKENI. The V and J ends lost 0 bases and 3 bases respectively, with 8 bases between them. This CDR3 has 14 amino acids.

The chain combines TRBV7-9 with TRBJ1-4; 7 positions agree with TRBD1. The CDR3 is made up of 14 amino acids. The germline CDR1 and CDR2 sequences are SEHNR and FQNEAQ (reference sequence). J gave up 10 bases and V 4 bases, and 9 bases lay outside the gene matches. The CDR3 here is CASSSDREAAKLFF. CDR3 nucleotide sequence: TGTGCCAGCAGCTCCGACAGGGAGGCAGCAAAACTGTTTTTT. The full variable domain, completed using reference TRBV7-9 and TRBJ1-4, is DTGVSQNPRHKITKRGQNVTFRCDPISEHNRLYWYRQTLGQGPEFLTYFQNEAQLEKSRLLSDRFSAERPKGSFSTLEIQRTEQGDSAMYLCASSSDREAAKLFFGSGTQLSVL.

The rearrangement uses TRBV19 and TRBJ1-6; the D gene is possibly TRBD1 (6 bases). Trimming pared 5 bases from V and 0 bases from J, leaving 11 bases between. The CDR3 extends over 16 amino acids. The germline CDR1 and CDR2 sequences are LNHDA and SQIVND (reference sequence). The CDR3 DNA reads TGTGCCAGTAGTCCGGGACAAAGCTCCTATAATTCACCCCTCCACTTT. This codes for CASSPGQSSYNSPLHF.

The chain links TRBV5-4 to TRBJ2-1; TRBD2 is a possible D gene (5 bases). The length of the CDR3 is 16 residues. Trimming removed 3 bases at V and 7 bases at J, with 20 bases between. The germline V gene encodes CDR1 SGHNT and CDR2 YYREEE (reference sequence). The CDR3 coding sequence is TGTGCCAGCAGCTCCCCAGTCCCCACCTCGGGGAATGAGCAGTTCTTC. This codes for CASSSPVPTSGNEQFF.

The chain uses TRBV4-2 and TRBJ2-7; D is undetermined. From germline, CDR1 is LGHNA and CDR2 YNFKEQ. Between the trimmed V and J ends, which lost 1 base and 0 bases, there was a span of 13 bases. The CDR3 totals 16 residues. The CDR3 protein is CASSQGVELTSYEQYF. The CDR3 nucleotides read TGTGCCAGCAGCCAAGGTGTGGAGCTTACCTCCTACGAGCAGTACTTC.

The chain has TRBV7-9 and TRBJ2-1; D gene unclear. The ends were cut back, 3 bases at V and 7 bases at J, with 22 bases in the middle. CDR1 and CDR2 from the germline V gene are SEHNR and FQNEAQ (reference sequence). The CDR3 is 17 residues long. The CDR3 sequence is CASSLESRYGFGNEQFF. The CDR3, as DNA: TGTGCCAGCAGCTTGGAGTCCCGATACGGGTTCGGGAATGAGCAGTTCTTC.

About this clone itself: Relative to the germline gene, one junction end is altered; a read error may explain this. The V and J genes are TRBV10-3 and TRBJ2-7; D is possibly TRBD1 (6 bases). The CDR3 is made up of 12 amino acids. CDR1 is ENHRY, CDR2 SYGVKD, per germline. CDR3 DNA sequence: TGTGCCGTCAGACAGGACCCCTACGAGCAGTACTTC. Translated: CAVRQDPYEQYF.

This chain links TRBV6-2 or TRBV6-3 with TRBJ1-5; the match to TRBD1 covers 8 bases. The CDR3 totals 16 residues. V trimming: 5 bases; J trimming: 3 bases; junction bases outside the gene matches: 9. The germline CDR1 and CDR2 sequences are MNHEY and SVGEGT. The CDR3 nucleotides read TGTGCCAGCAGTGAGACCGGGACAGGTGTCAATCAGCCCCAGCATTTT. This translates into CASSETGTGVNQPQHF.

V usage is TRBV27 and J usage is TRBJ2-3; 10 bases are shared with TRBD2. CDR3 size: 18 residues. The V segment lost 6 bases and the J segment 5 bases; nucleotides outside the gene matches: 17. From germline, CDR1 is MNHEY and CDR2 SMNVEV (reference sequence). The CDR3 reads CASSHLTALAGVGDTQYF. CDR3 bases: TGTGCCAGCAGCCACTTAACGGCTCTAGCGGGAGTTGGAGATACGCAGTATTTT.

CDR3 coding DNA: TGTGCCAGTAGTATAGCTAGCGGGGATCCCTCGCGCGAGCAGTTCTTC. It codes for CASSIASGDPSREQFF. V is TRBV19 and J is TRBJ2-1, with TRBD2 matching 9 bases. V lost 1 base and J lost 10; bases outside the gene matches: 11. The CDR3 totals 16 residues. Germline V gene data show CDR1 as LNHDA and CDR2 as SQIVND (reference sequence).

This chain links TRBV25-1 with TRBJ2-7; D unresolved. V dropped 3 bases and J dropped 4 bases, with 19 bases sitting between them. The CDR3 spans 16 residues. Germline-derived CDR1 and CDR2 are MGHDK and SYGVNS. CDR3 sequence: CASSDVAATYTYEQYF. The CDR3 bases are TGTGCCAGCAGTGACGTCGCGGCGACCTACACGTACGAGCAGTACTTC.

The chain links TRBV14 to TRBJ2-2; 8 nucleotides line up with TRBD1. Germline V gives CDR1 SGHDN, CDR2 FVKESK. The trim removed 6 bases at V and 5 bases at J, leaving 8 bases unmatched. The CDR3 contains 15 residues. CDR3 sequence (DNA): TGTGCCAGCAGTCCCAGGGGGCGTCGGACCGGGGAGCTGTTTTTT. Translation: CASSPRGRRTGELFF.

This rearrangement joins TRBV2 to TRBJ2-6; possible D gene TRBD2, 6 bases. Germline V gives CDR1 SNHLY, CDR2 FYNNEI. With 9 bases removed from V and 0 bases from J, the gap between germline ends came to 15 bases. The CDR3 is 16 residues long. This CDR3 is CASNGQGGSGANVLTF. For the CDR3, the DNA is TGTGCCAGTAATGGGCAGGGAGGCTCTGGGGCCAACGTCCTGACTTTC.

The rearrangement joins TRBV2 to TRBJ2-1; no reliable D call. Trimming removed 6 bases from V and 8 bases from J, with 8 bases in between. In germline, CDR1 is SNHLY, CDR2 FYNNEI. The CDR3 is 11 residues long. CDR3 nucleotide sequence: TGTGCCAGCAGCCCGTTTTATGAGCAGTTCTTC. Its translation: CASSPFYEQFF. The whole variable domain, filled in from reference TRBV2 and TRBJ2-1, reads EPEVTQTPSHQVTQMGQEVILRCVPISNHLYFYWYRQILGQKVEFLVSFYNNEISEKSEIFDDQFSVERPDGSNFTLKIRSTKLEDSAMYFCASSPFYEQFFGPGTRLTVL.

The chain couples TRBV21-1 to TRBJ2-7; no check of the table's D call, TRBD2, against the DNA was made. TRBV21-1 is flagged as a pseudogene. The CDR3 totals 16 residues. Here the CDR3 DNA reads TGTGCCAGCAATCCGACTAGCGGGATTTTCTCCTACGAGCAGTACTTC. Its protein product is CASNPTSGIFSYEQYF.